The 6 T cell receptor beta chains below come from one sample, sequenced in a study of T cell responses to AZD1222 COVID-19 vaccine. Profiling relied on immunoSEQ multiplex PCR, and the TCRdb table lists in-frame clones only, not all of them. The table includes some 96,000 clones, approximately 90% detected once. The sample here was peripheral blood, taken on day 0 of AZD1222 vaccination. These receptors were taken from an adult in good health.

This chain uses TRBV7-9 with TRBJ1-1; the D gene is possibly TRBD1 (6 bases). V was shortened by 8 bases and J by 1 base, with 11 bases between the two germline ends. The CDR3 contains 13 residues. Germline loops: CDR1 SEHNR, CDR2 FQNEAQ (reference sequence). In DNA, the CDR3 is TGTGCCAGCGGGGGGCCCACGAACACTGAAGCTTTCTTT. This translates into CASGGPTNTEAFF.

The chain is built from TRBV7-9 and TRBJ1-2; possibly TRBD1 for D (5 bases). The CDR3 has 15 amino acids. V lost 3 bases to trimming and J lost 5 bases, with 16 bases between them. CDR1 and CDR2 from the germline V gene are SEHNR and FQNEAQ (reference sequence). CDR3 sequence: CASSLSRGEAYGYTF. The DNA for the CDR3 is TGTGCCAGCAGCTTGTCCCGAGGGGAGGCTTATGGCTACACCTTC. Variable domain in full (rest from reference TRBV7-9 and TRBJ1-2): DTGVSQNPRHKITKRGQNVTFRCDPISEHNRLYWYRQTLGQGPEFLTYFQNEAQLEKSRLLSDRFSAERPKGSFSTLEIQRTEQGDSAMYLCASSLSRGEAYGYTFGSGTRLTVV.

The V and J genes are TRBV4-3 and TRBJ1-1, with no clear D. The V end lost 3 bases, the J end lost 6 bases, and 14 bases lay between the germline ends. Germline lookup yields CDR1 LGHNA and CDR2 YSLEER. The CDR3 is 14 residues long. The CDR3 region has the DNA TGCGCCAGCAGCCACAGCGGTCGGCAGCCTGAAGCTTTCTTT. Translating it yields CASSHSGRQPEAFF.

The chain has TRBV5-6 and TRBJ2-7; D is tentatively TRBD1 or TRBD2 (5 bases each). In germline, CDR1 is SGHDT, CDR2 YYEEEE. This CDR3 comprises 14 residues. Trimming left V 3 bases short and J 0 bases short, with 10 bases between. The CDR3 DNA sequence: TGTGCCAGCAGCTCGGGACCGAACTCCTACGAGCAGTACTTC. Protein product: CASSSGPNSYEQYF.

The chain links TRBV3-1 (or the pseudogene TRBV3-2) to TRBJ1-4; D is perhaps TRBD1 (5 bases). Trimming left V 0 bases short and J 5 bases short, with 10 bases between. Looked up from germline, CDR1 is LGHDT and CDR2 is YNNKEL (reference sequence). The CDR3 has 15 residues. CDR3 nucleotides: TGTGCCAGCAGCCAAGAGCCGGGGCCGAATGAAAAACTGTTTTTT. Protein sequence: CASSQEPGPNEKLFF.

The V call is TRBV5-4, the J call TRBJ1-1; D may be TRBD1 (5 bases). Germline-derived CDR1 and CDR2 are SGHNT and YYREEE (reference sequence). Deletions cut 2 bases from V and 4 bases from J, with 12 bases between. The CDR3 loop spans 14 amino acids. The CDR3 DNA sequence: TGTGCCAGCAGCTTTCAGGGAGGAGGCACTGAAGCTTTCTTT. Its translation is CASSFQGGGTEAFF.